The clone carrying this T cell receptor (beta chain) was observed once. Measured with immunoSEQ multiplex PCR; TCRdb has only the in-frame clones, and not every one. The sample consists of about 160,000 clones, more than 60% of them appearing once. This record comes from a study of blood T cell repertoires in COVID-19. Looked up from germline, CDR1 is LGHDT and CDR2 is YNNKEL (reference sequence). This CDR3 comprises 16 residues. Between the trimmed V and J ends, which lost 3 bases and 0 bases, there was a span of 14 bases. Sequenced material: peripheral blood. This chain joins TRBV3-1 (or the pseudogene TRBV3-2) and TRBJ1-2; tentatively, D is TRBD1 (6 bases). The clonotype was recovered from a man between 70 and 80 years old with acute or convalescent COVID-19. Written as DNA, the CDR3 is TGTGCCAGCAGCCATATGGGGGGGGCGGCTAACTATGGCTACACCTTC. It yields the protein CASSHMGGAANYGYTF.